The clone carrying this T cell receptor beta chain was counted ten times or more. Its antigen is unknown. These data belong to a study of CD8+CD57+ T cells in acquired aplastic anemia. Study summary: On average, sorted CD4+ and CD8+ cells gave approximately 3 ug of DNA. Overall study results and limits: In common between the patients and the controls were more than 25 CD8+ CDR3 sequences.

The template for TCR beta VDJ and CDR3 sequence profiling was genomic DNA. TCRdb itself ran the reads through MiXCR, one entry per CDR3 protein. The data contain around 400,000 distinct CDR3 sequences, 55% to 70% of them singletons. This TCR was recovered from a human donor in good health, serving as a control. The sequenced sample consisted of sorted CD4+, CD8+, or CD8+CD57+ T cells (not recorded which) from PBMCs.

CDR3 in amino acids: CASSRREAFF. The CDR3 DNA reads TGTGCCAGCAGCAGGAGAGAAGCTTTCTTT. The genes are TRBV6-1 and TRBJ1-1; D remains unclear. In germline, CDR1 is MNHNS, CDR2 SASEGT. CDR3 length: 10 amino acids. Trimming took off 6 bases at V and 8 bases at J, with 7 bases between the two ends.